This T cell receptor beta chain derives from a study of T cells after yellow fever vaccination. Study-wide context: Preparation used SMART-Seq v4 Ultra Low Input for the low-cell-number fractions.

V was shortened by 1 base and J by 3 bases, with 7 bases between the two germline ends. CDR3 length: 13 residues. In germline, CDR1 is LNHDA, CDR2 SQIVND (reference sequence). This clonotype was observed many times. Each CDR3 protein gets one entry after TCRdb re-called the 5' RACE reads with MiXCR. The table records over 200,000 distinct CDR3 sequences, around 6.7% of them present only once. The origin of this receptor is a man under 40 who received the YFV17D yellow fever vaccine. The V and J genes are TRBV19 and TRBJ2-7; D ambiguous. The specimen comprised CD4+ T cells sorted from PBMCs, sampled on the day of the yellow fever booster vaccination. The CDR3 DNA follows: TGTGCCAGTAGTATAGTGCTGTTCTACGAGCAGTACTTC. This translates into CASSIVLFYEQYF. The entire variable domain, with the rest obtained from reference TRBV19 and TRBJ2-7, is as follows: DGGITQSPKYLFRKEGQNVTLSCEQNLNHDAMYWYRQDPGQGLRLIYYSQIVNDFQKGDIAEGYSVSREKKESFPLTVTSAQKNPTAFYLCASSIVLFYEQYFGPGTRLTVT.